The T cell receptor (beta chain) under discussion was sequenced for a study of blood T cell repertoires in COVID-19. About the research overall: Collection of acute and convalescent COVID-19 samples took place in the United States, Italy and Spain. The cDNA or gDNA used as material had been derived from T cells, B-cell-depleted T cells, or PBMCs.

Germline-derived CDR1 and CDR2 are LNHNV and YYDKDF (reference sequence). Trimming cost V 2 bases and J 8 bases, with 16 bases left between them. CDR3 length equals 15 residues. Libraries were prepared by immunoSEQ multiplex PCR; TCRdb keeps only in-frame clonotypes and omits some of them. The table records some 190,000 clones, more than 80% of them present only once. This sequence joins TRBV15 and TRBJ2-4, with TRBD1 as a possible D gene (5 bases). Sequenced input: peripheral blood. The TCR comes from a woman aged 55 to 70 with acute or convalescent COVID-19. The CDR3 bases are TGTGCCACCAGCAGACCTGGGTCAGGGATGGACATTCAGTACTTC. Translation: CATSRPGSGMDIQYF. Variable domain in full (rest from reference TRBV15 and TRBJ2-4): DAMVIQNPRYQVTQFGKPVTLSCSQTLNHNVMYWYQQKSSQAPKLLFHYYDKDFNNEADTPDNFQSRRPNTSFCFLDIRSPGLGDTAMYLCATSRPGSGMDIQYFGAGTRLSVL.